Listed below are T cell receptor beta chains from one sample, sequenced in a study of blood T cell repertoires in COVID-19. Here immunoSEQ multiplex PCR was the method, and the copy in TCRdb shows in-frame clones only, minus some. The sample carries around 620,000 clones, about 90% recorded once. The sample was peripheral blood. All receptors derive from a woman aged 18-30 years with acute or convalescent COVID-19. Each CDR3 is given with its conserved first and last residue. The order of the fields is V gene, D gene, clone size, J gene, CDR3 protein, CDR3 DNA. A D gene is named only where the DNA matches it firmly. The size field is filled for only some rows; it gives once, few, many or a size class.

>TRBV11-3|.|.|TRBJ1-1
CASSLDHGGKAFF
TGTGCCAGCAGCTTAGATCATGGGGGGAAGGCTTTCTTT
>TRBV29-1|.|.|TRBJ1-2
CSVSPGGAYGYTF
TGCAGCGTCTCCCCGGGGGGGGCCTATGGCTACACCTTC
>TRBV18|TRBD2|.|TRBJ2-7
CASSPPGAGVSYEQYF
TGTGCCAGCTCACCACCAGGTGCGGGAGTCTCCTACGAGCAGTACTTC
>TRBV24-1|.|.|TRBJ2-3
CATSGLNTDTQYF
TGTGCCACCAGTGGGCTGAACACAGATACGCAGTATTTT
>TRBV5-1|TRBD1|.|TRBJ1-1
CASSFGQGRGHTEAFF
TGCGCCAGCAGCTTTGGACAGGGGCGGGGGCACACTGAAGCTTTCTTT
>TRBV18|.|.|TRBJ1-2
CASRGVAPNYGYTF
TGTGCCAGCCGTGGCGTAGCTCCGAACTATGGCTACACCTTC
>TRBV4-1|TRBD2|once|TRBJ2-3
CASSRGLAGGTDTQYF
TGCGCCAGCAGCCGTGGACTAGCGGGGGGCACAGATACGCAGTATTTT
>TRBV9|.|.|TRBJ1-6
CASSLRGTESGGSPLHF
TGTGCCAGCAGCCTCCGAGGCACGGAGTCTGGTGGATCACCCCTCCACTTT
>TRBV3-1/TRBV3-2|.|.|TRBJ2-3
CASSQSDFFHTDTQYF
TGTGCCAGCAGCCAATCGGACTTTTTTCATACAGATACGCAGTATTTT
>TRBV5-5|.|once|TRBJ1-1
CASSLPGNTEAFF
TGTGCCAGCAGCTTGCCAGGGAACACTGAAGCTTTCTTT
>TRBV12-2|.|.|TRBJ2-1
CASRLPGLTYNEQFF
TGTGCAAGTCGCCTCCCTGGACTTACGTACAATGAGCAGTTCTTC
>TRBV10-3|.|.|TRBJ1-5
CAIRQGPNQPQHF
TGTGCCATCAGGCAGGGCCCTAATCAGCCCCAGCATTTT
>TRBV7-2|TRBD2|.|TRBJ2-7
CASSLDAPRDYSYEQYF
TGTGCCAGCAGCTTAGACGCACCCCGGGACTACTCCTACGAGCAGTACTTC
>TRBV4-1|TRBD2|.|TRBJ2-7
CASSHPGTSIFSYEQYF
TGCGCCAGCAGCCACCCAGGGACTAGCATCTTCTCCTACGAGCAGTACTTC
>TRBV27|TRBD1|.|TRBJ2-5
CASSRPPGTGLQTQYF
TGTGCCAGCAGTCGACCCCCCGGGACAGGGCTGCAGACCCAGTACTTC
>TRBV10-2|.|few|TRBJ2-7
CASTDRIYEQYF
TGCGCCAGCACCGACAGGATCTACGAGCAGTACTTC
>TRBV18|.|.|TRBJ1-5
CASSPSGSDQPQHF
TGTGCCAGCTCACCGTCGGGTTCTGATCAGCCCCAGCATTTT
>TRBV19|TRBD1|.|TRBJ1-2
CASSSPDRVGASGYTF
TGTGCCAGTAGTTCCCCCGACAGGGTGGGAGCTAGTGGCTACACCTTC
>TRBV11-2|.|.|TRBJ2-7
CASSLGHEQYF
TGTGCCAGCAGCTTGGGCCACGAGCAGTACTTC
>TRBV5-1|.|.|TRBJ1-4
CASSSQDSSNEKLFF
TGCGCCAGCAGCTCCCAGGACAGTTCTAATGAAAAACTGTTTTTT
>TRBV6-5|TRBD2|.|TRBJ2-1
CATSKGRGVDEQFF
TGTGCCACCTCCAAGGGGCGGGGGGTGGATGAGCAGTTCTTC
>TRBV4-1|.|.|TRBJ1-5
CASSQDRGGQPQHF
TGCGCCAGCAGCCAAGATCGGGGGGGTCAGCCCCAGCATTTT
>TRBV14|.|.|TRBJ1-1
CASSQGSYPEAFF
TGTGCCAGCAGCCAAGGATCCTACCCCGAGGCTTTCTTT
>TRBV28|.|.|TRBJ1-2
CASSPLTSSNYGYTF
TGTGCCAGCAGTCCCCTGACATCATCTAACTATGGCTACACCTTC
>TRBV15|TRBD1|.|TRBJ1-3
CATSRRPGQGTSRGNTIYF
TGTGCCACCAGCAGACGACCGGGACAGGGCACCTCGAGAGGAAACACCATATATTTT
>TRBV6-5|.|.|TRBJ1-2
CASSYFPGNYGYTF
TGTGCCAGCAGTTACTTCCCGGGTAACTATGGCTACACCTTC
>TRBV2|.|.|TRBJ2-1
CASILSRKNEQFF
TGTGCCAGCATTCTATCTAGGAAGAATGAGCAGTTCTTC
>TRBV6-5|.|.|TRBJ2-7
CASSLIVGAEYEQYF
TGTGCCAGCAGTTTAATCGTGGGGGCCGAATACGAGCAGTACTTC
>TRBV13|.|once|TRBJ2-3
CASSFPPTPGADTQYF
TGTGCCAGCAGCTTCCCCCCCACCCCGGGGGCAGATACGCAGTATTTT
>TRBV6-5|TRBD1|.|TRBJ1-5
CASNRGREMNQPQHF
TGTGCCAGCAATAGGGGGCGCGAGATGAATCAGCCCCAGCATTTT
>TRBV10-3|.|.|TRBJ1-1
CAISEEGEAFF
TGTGCCATCAGTGAGGAGGGAGAAGCTTTCTTT
>TRBV29-1|.|.|TRBJ1-1
CSVRENTEAFF
TGCAGCGTACGGGAGAACACTGAAGCTTTCTTT
>TRBV10-2|TRBD1|.|TRBJ2-7
CASSEYDRVYEQYF
TGCGCCAGCAGTGAGTACGACAGGGTCTACGAGCAGTACTTC
>TRBV21-1|.|.|TRBJ2-2
CASSKWWTGVTGELFF
TGTGCCAGCAGCAAGTGGTGGACAGGGGTCACCGGGGAGCTGTTTTTT
>TRBV29-1|TRBD1|few|TRBJ1-2
CSGRQGEGYTF
TGCAGCGGGCGACAGGGGGAGGGCTACACCTTC
>TRBV7-2|.|.|TRBJ2-3
CASSPRASTDTQYF
TGTGCCAGCAGCCCGAGAGCCTCCACAGATACGCAGTATTTT
>TRBV30|.|.|TRBJ2-1
CAVRGYNEQFF
TGTGCCGTCCGGGGATACAATGAGCAGTTCTTC
>TRBV4-3|.|.|TRBJ1-1
CASSQMPGQNMNTEAFF
TGCGCCAGCAGCCAAATGCCGGGACAAAACATGAACACTGAAGCTTTCTTT
>TRBV27|TRBD2|.|TRBJ2-3
CASSLLSPAGAEDTQYF
TGTGCCAGCAGTTTATTATCCCCAGCGGGGGCAGAAGATACGCAGTATTTT
>TRBV4-2|TRBD1|.|TRBJ2-6
CASSQAGRDRGLGGANVLTF
TGTGCCAGCAGCCAAGCGGGGAGGGACAGGGGGCTTGGTGGGGCCAACGTCCTGACTTTC
>TRBV9|TRBD1|few|TRBJ1-1
CASSPLQGAEAFF
TGTGCCAGCAGTCCCCTACAGGGGGCTGAAGCTTTCTTT
>TRBV9|.|.|TRBJ1-2
CASSVVEAPIYGYTF
TGTGCCAGCAGCGTAGTTGAGGCACCCATTTATGGCTACACCTTC
>TRBV7-2|.|.|TRBJ2-4
CASSFDRRSGHFYF
TGTGCCAGCAGCTTCGACCGACGGTCGGGACATTTCTACTTC
>TRBV9|.|once|TRBJ2-7
CASSASTGSHEQYF
TGTGCCAGCAGCGCCTCGACAGGTTCTCACGAGCAGTACTTC
>TRBV5-5|.|.|TRBJ2-7
CASSLVGPLSYEQYF
TGTGCCAGCAGCTTGGTGGGGCCTCTTTCCTACGAGCAGTACTTC
>TRBV6-2/TRBV6-3|.|.|TRBJ1-3
CASSDGFSGNTIYF
TGTGCCAGCAGTGACGGGTTCTCTGGAAACACCATATATTTT
>TRBV6-5|.|.|TRBJ1-5
CASSPRYSNQPQHF
TGTGCCAGCAGTCCCAGGTACAGCAATCAGCCCCAGCATTTT
>TRBV2|.|.|TRBJ1-1
CASSEVVASTEAFF
TGTGCCAGCAGTGAAGTTGTGGCTAGCACTGAAGCTTTCTTT
>TRBV7-9|TRBD1|.|TRBJ1-1
CASSSFRGWTEAFF
TGTGCCAGCAGCTCCTTCAGGGGGTGGACTGAAGCTTTCTTT
>TRBV6-5|.|.|TRBJ1-2
CATGGNYGYTF
TGTGCCACCGGGGGGAACTATGGCTACACCTTC
>TRBV6-2/TRBV6-3|.|.|TRBJ2-7
CASSYSGEQYF
TGTGCCAGCAGTTATTCCGGGGAGCAGTACTTC
>TRBV5-6|.|once|TRBJ1-2
CASSLTGMGYTF
TGTGCCAGCAGCTTAACAGGGATGGGCTACACCTTC
>TRBV5-4|TRBD2|.|TRBJ2-2
CASSSRTSGGPQTGELFF
TGTGCCAGCAGCTCTAGGACTAGCGGGGGTCCACAAACCGGGGAGCTGTTTTTT
>TRBV7-9|.|.|TRBJ2-6
CASTRAESGANVLTF
TGTGCCAGCACCCGAGCCGAATCTGGGGCCAACGTCCTGACTTTC
>TRBV6-1|.|.|TRBJ1-5
CASSEYSTKGVGRDWPQHF
TGTGCCAGCAGTGAATACTCAACCAAGGGGGTGGGGAGGGACTGGCCCCAGCATTTT